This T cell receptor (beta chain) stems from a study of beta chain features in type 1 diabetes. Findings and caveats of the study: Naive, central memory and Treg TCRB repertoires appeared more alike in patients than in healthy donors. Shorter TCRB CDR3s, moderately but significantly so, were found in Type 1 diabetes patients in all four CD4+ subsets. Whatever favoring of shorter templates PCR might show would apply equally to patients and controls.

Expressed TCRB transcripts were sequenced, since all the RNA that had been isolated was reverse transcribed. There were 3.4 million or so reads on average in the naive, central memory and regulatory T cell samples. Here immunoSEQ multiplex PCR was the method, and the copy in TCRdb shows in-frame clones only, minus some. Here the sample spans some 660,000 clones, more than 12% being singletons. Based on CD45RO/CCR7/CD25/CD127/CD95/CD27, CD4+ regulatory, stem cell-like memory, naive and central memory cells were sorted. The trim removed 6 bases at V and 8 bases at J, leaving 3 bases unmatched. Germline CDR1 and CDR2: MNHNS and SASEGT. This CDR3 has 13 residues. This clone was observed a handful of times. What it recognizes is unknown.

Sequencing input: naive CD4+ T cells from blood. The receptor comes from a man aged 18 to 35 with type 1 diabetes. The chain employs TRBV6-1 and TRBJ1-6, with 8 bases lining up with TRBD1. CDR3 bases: TGTGCCAGCAGCTCGACAGGGGATTCACCCCTCCACTTT. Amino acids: CASSSTGDSPLHF.